This TCR beta chain was recovered during a study of cytotoxic CD8 clonotypes in ibrutinib-treated CLL. Study at large: Patients: over 9 relapsed/refractory, some 15 treatment-naive, roughly 18 IGHV unmutated. The response samples were taken once patients had been treated for a median of about 12 months, range 6 to 36. Study-wide results and caveats: Baseline levels were approached again at progression, after clonality had risen at ibrutinib response.

On this clone: Its antigen is not identified.

The CDR3 covers 14 residues. Trimming stripped 5 bases from V and 2 bases from J, with 12 bases between. Germline V gene lookup returns CDR1 PRHDT and CDR2 FYEKMQ (reference sequence). Sequenced by immunoSEQ multiplex PCR; TCRdb stores in-frame clones only, minus some. The sample lists over 250,000 clones, around 77% occurring once. The chain carries TRBV13 and TRBJ2-5; D might be TRBD2 (6 bases). Sample: PBMCs, taken at disease progression, from a patient treated with ibrutinib. This TCR derives from a human donor with chronic lymphocytic leukemia. The CDR3 here is CASSRGLYQETQYF. DNA of the CDR3: TGTGCCAGCAGCCGGGGACTGTATCAAGAGACCCAGTACTTC.